Sequencing of this T cell receptor beta chain was carried out in a study of blood T cell repertoires in COVID-19. Produced via immunoSEQ multiplex PCR; TCRdb's table is partial and in-frame only. The sample yields about 53,000 clones, just over 85% seen once. The CDR3 is 14 amino acids. CDR1 is SGHVS and CDR2 is FNYEAQ in the germline V gene. Trimming shortened V by 2 bases and J by 3 bases, and 11 bases separated the two germline ends. The V and J genes are TRBV7-6 and TRBJ2-7; D may be TRBD1 (5 bases). The sequencing sample was made of peripheral blood. The clonotype was recovered from a man aged 80 or over with acute or convalescent COVID-19. The CDR3 region has the DNA TGTGCCAGCAGCTTAACCTTAGGGGACTACGAGCAGTACTTC. Protein sequence: CASSLTLGDYEQYF.